The rows below give T cell receptor beta chains drawn from one sample of a study of cytomegalovirus exposure and HLA in healthy donors. Assay: immunoSEQ multiplex PCR; the TCRdb copy retains only in-frame clones and omits some. The sample includes 200,000 to 250,000 clones, roughly 80% of them seen just once. Sequenced material: PBMCs. The source of these receptors is a girl aged 2-10 years in good health and CMV-seronegative. Both conserved end residues are part of each CDR3. The D gene is left open where the match is weak. Clone size appears in some rows only: once, few, many, or a class for an expanded clone.

clone size | D gene | J gene | V gene | CDR3 DNA | CDR3 protein
few | TRBD2 | TRBJ2-7 | TRBV19 | TGTGCCAGTAGTATTTCAGCGGGATGGAACGAGCAGTACTTC | CASSISAGWNEQYF
once | NA | TRBJ1-1 | TRBV19 | TGTGCCAGTTCCACCTGGGGGGGGACTGAAGCTTTCTTT | CASSTWGGTEAFF
NA | TRBD1 | TRBJ2-4 | TRBV6-1 | TGTGCCAGCAGTGAAGACAGGGGTCCGATAAACATTCAGTACTTC | CASSEDRGPINIQYF
NA | TRBD2 | TRBJ2-2 | TRBV2 | TGTGCCAGCAGCGTTGGACTAGCGGGTTATACCGGGGAGCTGTTTTTT | CASSVGLAGYTGELFF
NA | NA | TRBJ2-3 | TRBV27 | TGTGCCAGCGGGGAGACTAGGGGAACAGATACGCAGTATTTT | CASGETRGTDTQYF
once | TRBD2 | TRBJ2-3 | TRBV19 | TGTGCCAGTACCCCTTGGGGAGGGGCAGATACGCAGTATTTT | CASTPWGGADTQYF
NA | TRBD2 | TRBJ2-1 | TRBV4-2 | TGTGCCAGCAGCCAAGAATACCGCGGGGGGTCCTTGGATGAGCAGTTCTTC | CASSQEYRGGSLDEQFF
few | TRBD2 | TRBJ2-1 | TRBV25-1 | TGTGCCAGCAGCTATCAGAGGGCTAGCGGGGGGGCCTACAATGAGCAGTTCTTC | CASSYQRASGGAYNEQFF
NA | NA | TRBJ1-2 | TRBV6-1 | TGTGCCAGCAGTGTAATAGACTATGGCTACACCTTC | CASSVIDYGYTF
NA | NA | TRBJ1-1 | TRBV7-2 | TGTGCCAGCAGCTTAGATGGAGTTAACACTGAAGCTTTCTTT | CASSLDGVNTEAFF
once | NA | TRBJ1-2 | TRBV13 | TGTGCCAGCAGCTTAAAGGCAGGGGCCCTCTCTTATGGCTACACCTTC | CASSLKAGALSYGYTF
NA | TRBD1 | TRBJ1-3 | TRBV9 | TGTGCCAGCAGCGTATCCCCTACAGGGGGAAATGGAAACACCATATATTTT | CASSVSPTGGNGNTIYF
NA | TRBD2 | TRBJ2-1 | TRBV7-9 | TGTGCCAGCACCGAACGGGGACTAGTCAATGAGCAGTTCTTC | CASTERGLVNEQFF
few | NA | TRBJ2-3 | TRBV29-1 | TGCAGCGTTAAAGGGTGGGGAGCAGATACGCAGTATTTT | CSVKGWGADTQYF
NA | TRBD1 | TRBJ1-5 | TRBV15 | TGTGCCACCAGCAGGATAGCCGGGACAGGGGCCTTACGCAATCAGCCCCAGCATTTT | CATSRIAGTGALRNQPQHF
NA | NA | TRBJ2-7 | TRBV5-1 | TGCGCCAGCAGCCCTACCTCGGGTAGCTACGAGCAGTACTTC | CASSPTSGSYEQYF
NA | TRBD2 | TRBJ2-7 | TRBV7-9 | TGTGCCAGCAGCCAGTCTAGCGGGGGGGCCTACGAGCAGTACTTC | CASSQSSGGAYEQYF
NA | TRBD2 | TRBJ2-5 | TRBV7-3 | TGTGCCAGCAGCTTAGGGCTAGCGGGCCAAGAGACCCAGTACTTC | CASSLGLAGQETQYF
NA | TRBD2 | TRBJ2-1 | TRBV7-8 | TGTGCCAGCCCTCCGACTAGCGGGATTTACAATGAGCAGTTCTTC | CASPPTSGIYNEQFF
NA | NA | TRBJ1-1 | TRBV6-1 | TGTGCCAGCACCACCGGACACTGGAACACTGAAGCTTTCTTT | CASTTGHWNTEAFF
NA | NA | TRBJ1-1 | TRBV11-2 | TGTGCCAGCAGCTTCACCCGAGACAGTGAAGCTTTCTTT | CASSFTRDSEAFF
NA | NA | TRBJ1-2 | TRBV30 | TGTGCCTGGAGTGGTGAGATTGGCTACACCTTC | CAWSGEIGYTF
NA | TRBD1 | TRBJ1-2 | TRBV6-6 | TGTGCCAGCACCGGGACAGGGATGGGCTACACCTTC | CASTGTGMGYTF
NA | TRBD1 | TRBJ1-2 | TRBV4-1 | TGCGCCAGCAGCCCGGGACAGGGAGACTATGGCTACACCTTC | CASSPGQGDYGYTF
NA | TRBD1 | TRBJ1-2 | TRBV10-2 | TGCGCCAGCAGTGAGCCTCTTAGACAGGGCCGAAACTATGGCTACACCTTC | CASSEPLRQGRNYGYTF
NA | TRBD1 | TRBJ2-5 | TRBV5-1 | TGCGCCAGCAGCTTGGACAGGGGCCAAGAGACCCAGTACTTC | CASSLDRGQETQYF
NA | TRBD2 | TRBJ2-1 | TRBV25-1 | TGTGCCAGCGGACTAGGATACAATGAGCAGTTCTTC | CASGLGYNEQFF
once | TRBD1 | TRBJ2-1 | TRBV27 | TGTGCCAGCAGTTGGGACAGAAACAATGAGCAGTTCTTC | CASSWDRNNEQFF
NA | NA | TRBJ1-3 | TRBV6-6 | TGTGCCAGCAGTTACTTCCCGCGGCAGGGAAACACCATATATTTT | CASSYFPRQGNTIYF
NA | NA | TRBJ2-7 | TRBV1 | TGCACCAGCAGCCAAGAAAGCAAGGGGTCAACCTACGAGCAGTACTTC | CTSSQESKGSTYEQYF
once | TRBD1 | TRBJ1-5 | TRBV15 | TGTGCCACCAGACAGGGGGGCAATCAGCCCCAGCATTTT | CATRQGGNQPQHF
few | NA | TRBJ2-1 | TRBV27 | TGTGCCAGCAGTTTAGGGGGGAATGAGCAGTTCTTC | CASSLGGNEQFF
NA | NA | TRBJ1-3 | TRBV12-5 | TGTGCTAGTGGTTCTACGGGGATCTCTGGAAACACCATATATTTT | CASGSTGISGNTIYF
NA | TRBD2 | TRBJ2-5 | TRBV4-2 | TGTGCCAGCAGCCCCAGCGGGGGGGCGGAGACCCAGTACTTC | CASSPSGGAETQYF
once | NA | TRBJ1-4 | TRBV4-2 | TGTGCCAGCAGCCAAGATCAGGCAACTAATGAAAAACTGTTTTTT | CASSQDQATNEKLFF
NA | NA | TRBJ1-5 | TRBV30 | TGTGCCTGGAGTACGGGCCTGACGGGGAGCAATCAGCCCCAGCATTTT | CAWSTGLTGSNQPQHF
NA | TRBD1 | TRBJ2-7 | TRBV15 | TGTGCCACCAGCAGAGTGGCAACAGGGGGGTTACAGCAGTACTTC | CATSRVATGGLQQYF
NA | NA | TRBJ1-6 | TRBV6-5 | TGTGCCAGCAGGACCCCCGCGACTTTTAATTCACCCCTCCACTTT | CASRTPATFNSPLHF
NA | NA | TRBJ2-7 | TRBV6-4 | TGTGCCAGCTTTCCAACCCTCCCGAAGCAGAATAAAAGGAGCTCCTACGAGCAGTACTTC | CASFPTLPKQNKRSSYEQYF
NA | TRBD1 | TRBJ2-5 | TRBV5-4 | TGTGCCAGCAGCGATAAGGACAGGGGCACCCAGTACTTC | CASSDKDRGTQYF
NA | NA | TRBJ1-3 | TRBV19 | TGTGCCAATAGTGTCGGGTTCTCTGGAAACACCATATATTTT | CANSVGFSGNTIYF
once | TRBD2 | TRBJ2-2 | TRBV7-6 | TGTGCCAGCAGCCCAACCCCTAGCGGGGGGCTCCTCGGGGAGCTGTTTTTT | CASSPTPSGGLLGELFF